This T cell receptor (beta chain) was captured by sequencing in a study of identical twins. Study findings and constraints: Beta out-of-frame twin sharing showed a weaker excess.

In TCRdb, the 5' RACE reads were re-called with MiXCR into one record per CDR3 protein. Counted here are 500,000 to 600,000 distinct CDR3 sequences, roughly a fifth occurring once; the ten biggest clones make up around 0.9%. CDR3 length equals 15 residues. V lost 0 bases, J lost 4 bases, and 5 bases stayed unmatched. CDR1 is SGHRS, CDR2 YFSETQ, per germline. For this clonotype: Its specificity is unknown.

The sample also formed part of further work on T cells expressing NK-cell markers. In that study: In a group of 5 or 6 donors, dominant NKG2C+ clonotypes represented about 1.0-7.5% of CD8+ T cells.

The receptor's source is a woman aged 18 to 35 in good health. What was sequenced was CD4+ T cells sorted from blood. The chain uses TRBV5-1 and TRBJ2-7; 9 nucleotides align to TRBD2. In DNA, the CDR3 is TGCGCCAGCAGCTTGGACCTAGCGGGACTTTACGAGCAGTACTTC. Its translation is CASSLDLAGLYEQYF.